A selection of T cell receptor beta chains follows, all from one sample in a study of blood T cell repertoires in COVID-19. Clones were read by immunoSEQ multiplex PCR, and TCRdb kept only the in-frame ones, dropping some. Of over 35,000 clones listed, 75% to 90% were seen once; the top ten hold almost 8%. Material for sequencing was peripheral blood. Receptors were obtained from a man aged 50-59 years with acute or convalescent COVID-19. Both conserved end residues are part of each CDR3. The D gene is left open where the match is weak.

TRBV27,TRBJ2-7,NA,CASSLKGTGSTYEQYF,TGTGCCAGCAGTTTAAAGGGAACCGGGAGTACCTACGAGCAGTACTTC
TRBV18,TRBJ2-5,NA,CASSPMSSLETQYF,TGTGCCAGCTCACCAATGTCTTCCCTGGAGACCCAGTACTTC
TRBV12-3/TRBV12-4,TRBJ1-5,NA,CASSQQGQPQHF,TGTGCCAGCAGCCAACAGGGTCAGCCCCAGCATTTT
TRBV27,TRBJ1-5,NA,CASRSGGQPQHF,TGTGCCAGCAGATCCGGGGGTCAGCCCCAGCATTTT
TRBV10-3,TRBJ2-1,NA,CAISTPPVRGNEQFF,TGTGCCATCAGTACCCCCCCCGTCCGGGGGAATGAGCAGTTCTTC
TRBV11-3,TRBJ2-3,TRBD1,CASSSRTGGTDTQYF,TGTGCCAGCAGCTCGCGGACAGGGGGCACAGATACGCAGTATTTT
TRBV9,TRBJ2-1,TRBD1,CASSDPRGLNEQFF,TGTGCCAGCAGCGACCCCAGGGGGTTAAATGAGCAGTTCTTC
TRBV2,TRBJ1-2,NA,CASSKAWDTTRPSAGYTF,TGTGCCAGCAGCAAAGCGTGGGACACTACCCGTCCTTCGGCAGGCTACACCTTC
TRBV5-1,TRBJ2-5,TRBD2,CASSVTGGTGETQYF,TGCGCCAGCAGCGTCACGGGGGGAACTGGGGAGACCCAGTACTTC
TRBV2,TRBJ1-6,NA,CASMKSTSSYNSPLHF,TGTGCCAGCATGAAATCAACAAGCTCCTATAATTCACCCCTCCACTTT
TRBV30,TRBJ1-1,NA,CVLDRSNTEAFF,TGTGTGCTCGACAGGTCGAACACTGAAGCTTTCTTT
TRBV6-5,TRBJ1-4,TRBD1,CASRIPGQGNEKLFF,TGTGCCAGCAGGATTCCGGGACAGGGGAATGAAAAACTGTTTTTT
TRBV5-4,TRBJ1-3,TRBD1,CASSTFETGAPSGNTIYF,TGTGCCAGCAGCACCTTTGAGACAGGGGCGCCCTCTGGAAACACCATATATTTT
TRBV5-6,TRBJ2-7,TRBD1,CASSLMGQGRGEQYF,TGTGCCAGCAGCTTGATGGGACAGGGGAGAGGCGAGCAGTACTTC
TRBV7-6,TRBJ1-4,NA,CASSLEPGNNEKLFF,TGTGCCAGCAGCTTAGAACCGGGAAATAATGAAAAACTGTTTTTT
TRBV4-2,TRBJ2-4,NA,CASSQDLAGMVAKNIQYF,TGTGCCAGCAGCCAAGATTTAGCAGGGATGGTAGCCAAAAACATTCAGTACTTC
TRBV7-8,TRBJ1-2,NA,CASSSVVGVGYTF,TGTGCCAGCAGCTCAGTCGTGGGAGTTGGCTACACCTTC
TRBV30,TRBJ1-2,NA,CAWKALEGYTF,TGTGCCTGGAAAGCCCTAGAAGGCTACACCTTC
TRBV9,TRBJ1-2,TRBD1,CASGQGGNYGYTF,TGTGCCAGCGGACAGGGGGGTAACTATGGCTACACCTTC
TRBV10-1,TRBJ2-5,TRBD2,CASSRTSGSSETQYF,TGCGCCAGCAGTCGTACTAGCGGGAGTTCGGAGACCCAGTACTTC
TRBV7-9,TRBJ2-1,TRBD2,CASSLLFGGVNEQFF,TGTGCCAGCAGCTTACTATTCGGGGGGGTCAATGAGCAGTTCTTC
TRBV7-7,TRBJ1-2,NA,CASSQGGKKTSTEGYTF,TGTGCCAGCAGCCAGGGTGGGAAAAAGACATCAACTGAGGGCTACACCTTC
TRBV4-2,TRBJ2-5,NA,CASSQGGEAGETQYF,TGTGCCAGCAGCCAAGGGGGGGAGGCGGGCGAGACCCAGTACTTC
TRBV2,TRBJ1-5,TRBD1,CASSDLGTARNQPQHF,TGTGCCAGCAGTGACCTAGGGACAGCCCGCAATCAGCCCCAGCATTTT
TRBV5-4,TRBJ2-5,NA,CASSLGRGGETQYF,TGTGCCAGCAGCTTGGGCAGGGGAGGGGAGACCCAGTACTTC
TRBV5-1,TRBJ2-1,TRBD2,CASSWTSGSRDEQFF,TGCGCCAGCAGCTGGACTAGCGGGAGTAGGGATGAGCAGTTCTTC